The sequence of this T cell receptor (beta chain) was determined in a study of a mutant IDH1 vaccine in newly diagnosed glioma. In the study overall: The vaccination schedule gave patients eight doses in weeks 1, 3, 5, 7, 11, 15, 19 and 23. In some groups vaccination began 4-6 weeks post-radiotherapy; others received it with temozolomide. Earlier care involved radiotherapy, temozolomide, or both, and the majority received both.

Time point in this sample: week 5, during vaccination. Vaccination used 300 ug of mutant IDH1 20-mer peptide per dose, with topical imiquimod. The CDR3 extends over 15 amino acids. The germline V gene encodes CDR1 SGHDN and CDR2 FVKESK. V shed 5 bases and J shed 2 bases, with 10 bases lying between them. There are a few counts of this clone. The antigen is not known. TCRdb keeps only in-frame clones here, not all; method: immunoSEQ multiplex PCR. The sample includes approximately 60,000 clones, 82% seen only once; the top ten take approximately 3.3%. The specimen was PBMCs, collected from a glioma patient whose treatment included an IDH1 peptide vaccine. The rearrangement links TRBV14 to TRBJ2-6; tentatively, D is TRBD1 (6 bases). The TCR sequence derives from a young woman with glioma. Some clones in this sample may be carry-over from other donors' samples. CDR3 loop: CASSATGPGANVLTF. CDR3 nucleotides: TGTGCCAGCAGCGCAACAGGGCCTGGGGCCAACGTCCTGACTTTC.